These 24 T cell receptor beta chains originate from one sample sequenced in a study of CXCR4 blockade with PD-1 therapy in pancreatic cancer. Here immunoSEQ multiplex PCR was the method, and the copy in TCRdb shows in-frame clones only, minus some. The repertoire has over 7,500 clones, roughly 50% of them found once; the top ten carry 7.3%. Sequenced: tumor tissue. The receptors stem from a human donor with pancreatic ductal adenocarcinoma.

The chain has TRBV30 and TRBJ2-3; 10 bases line up with TRBD2. The ends lost 4 bases at V and 4 bases at J; junction bases unmatched: 2. This CDR3 is built from 13 residues. Germline V gene sequence: CDR1 GTSNPN, CDR2 SVGIG (reference sequence). CDR3 amino acids: CAWTSGGADTQYF. The CDR3 nucleotides are TGTGCCTGGACTAGCGGGGGTGCAGATACGCAGTATTTT.

V gene TRBV30 combines with J gene TRBJ1-2, with D possibly TRBD1 on 6 matching bases. Germline V gene data show CDR1 as GTSNPN and CDR2 as SVGIG (reference sequence). This CDR3 spans 13 amino acids. Between the trimmed V and J ends, which lost 5 bases and 8 bases, there was a span of 18 bases. The CDR3 bases are TGTGCCTGGGGGACCGGGGGCGCTCGGGGCTACACCTTC. Amino acids: CAWGTGGARGYTF.

The CDR3 sequence is CASSFNRDPGGHTQYF. The DNA of the CDR3 is TGCGCCAGCAGTTTCAACCGGGACCCCGGGGGCCATACGCAGTATTTT. V is TRBV5-1 and J is TRBJ2-3, with D possibly being TRBD1 or TRBD2 (6 bases each). Germline loops: CDR1 SGHRS, CDR2 YFSETQ. CDR3 length: 16 residues. V lost 5 bases, J lost 7 bases, and 23 bases lay in between.

The rearrangement uses TRBV28 and TRBJ2-7; D is unresolved. The CDR3 is 16 residues long. The germline CDR1 and CDR2 sequences are MDHEN and SYDVKM. Trimming took off 1 base at V and 2 bases at J, with 15 bases between the two ends. CDR3 sequence: CASSLYRPLSAYEQYF. DNA for the CDR3: TGTGCCAGCAGTTTATATAGGCCCCTATCAGCCTACGAGCAGTACTTC.

This clone has just one count. The chain links TRBV5-1 to TRBJ2-7; 7 positions match TRBD1. The V gene's germline CDR1 is SGHRS and CDR2 YFSETQ. V was pared by 4 bases and J by 0 bases, with 4 bases of the junction left unmatched. The CDR3 has 14 residues. The DNA for the CDR3 is TGCGCCAGCAGCCTGGGACAGAACTCCTACGAGCAGTACTTC. Its protein is CASSLGQNSYEQYF. The entire variable domain, with the rest obtained from reference TRBV5-1 and TRBJ2-7, is as follows: KAGVTQTPRYLIKTRGQQVTLSCSPISGHRSVSWYQQTPGQGLQFLFEYFSETQRNKGNFPGRFSGRQFSNSRSEMNVSTLELGDSALYLCASSLGQNSYEQYFGPGTRLTVT.

The rearrangement links TRBV18 to TRBJ2-6; possibly TRBD1 for D (5 bases). The CDR3 is 16 amino acids. The germline V and J ends were trimmed by 3 bases and 0 bases, with 9 bases remaining between them. Germline CDR1 and CDR2: KGHSH and LQKENI. CDR3 sequence (DNA): TGTGCCAGCTCACCCAGACAGACCTCTGGGGCCAACGTCCTGACTTTC. It specifies CASSPRQTSGANVLTF.

This clone has only a few counts. V usage is TRBV25-1 and J usage is TRBJ1-3; the match to TRBD1 covers 9 bases. This CDR3 contains 16 residues. Germline loops: CDR1 MGHDK, CDR2 SYGVNS. V dropped 5 bases and J dropped 3; count of bases not matched to a gene: 8. CDR3 in amino acids: CASSTSQGANGNTIYF. The CDR3 DNA reads TGTGCCAGCAGTACATCACAGGGGGCGAATGGAAACACCATATATTTT.

This clone was counted between two and nine times. V is TRBV30 and J is TRBJ1-1; TRBD1 might be the D (6 bases). V was cut by 0 bases and J by 3 bases, with 11 bases left in between. The germline gives CDR1 GTSNPN, CDR2 SVGIG (reference sequence). The CDR3 runs 14 residues. The chain's CDR3 is CAWSVSGAYTEAFF. The CDR3 nucleotides are TGTGCCTGGAGTGTATCGGGGGCGTACACTGAAGCTTTCTTT.

V gene TRBV5-1 combines with J gene TRBJ2-7; the match to TRBD1 covers 7 bases. CDR3 length: 14 residues. After removal of 0 bases from V and 6 bases from J, the junction contained 6 bases not matched to a gene. Germline V lookup: CDR1 SGHRS, CDR2 YFSETQ. DNA for the CDR3: TGCGCCAGCAGCTTGGGACAGGGTCGCAGCGAGCAGTACTTC. It is translated as CASSLGQGRSEQYF.

The chain couples TRBV29-1 to TRBJ1-4; D is uncertain. Deletions cut 7 bases from V and 4 bases from J, with 10 bases between. This CDR3 has 12 residues. Germline lookup yields CDR1 SQVTM and CDR2 ANQGSEA. CDR3 bases: TGCAGCGGAGGACGGGGTAATGAAAAACTGTTTTTT. As protein: CSGGRGNEKLFF.

There are a few counts of this clone. DNA for the CDR3: TGCAGCGTCCCGCAAGGGGCTGATGGCTACACCTTC. Translating gives CSVPQGADGYTF. The chain has TRBV29-1 and TRBJ1-2; possibly TRBD1 for D (5 bases). Trimming took off 6 bases at V and 6 bases at J, with 14 bases between the two ends. The CDR3 covers 12 residues. Germline assignment: CDR1 SQVTM and CDR2 ANQGSEA.

The rearrangement uses TRBV4-1 and TRBJ2-1; 7 nucleotides align to TRBD1. From germline, CDR1 is MGHRA and CDR2 YSYEKL. The CDR3 sequence is 16 residues long. Trimming took 1 base from V and 2 from J; bases not matched to a gene: 5. The chain's CDR3 is CASSQADRVTYNEQFF. CDR3 in DNA: TGCGCCAGCAGCCAAGCCGACAGGGTAACCTACAATGAGCAGTTCTTC.

This clone has just a few counts. The V call is TRBV6-8, the J call TRBJ2-3, with 8 bases fitting TRBD1. This CDR3 is 16 amino acids long. The junction had 16 bases not matched to a gene; V was cut back by 10 bases and J by 4 bases. Germline CDR1 is MNHGY and CDR2 is SAAAGT. CDR3 in amino acids: CATYETPGQGPDTQYF. CDR3 nucleotide sequence: TGTGCCACCTACGAGACCCCAGGACAGGGCCCAGATACGCAGTATTTT.

V usage is TRBV18 and J usage is TRBJ2-2; D is possibly TRBD1 or TRBD2 (5 bases each). With 0 bases removed from V and 3 bases from J, the gap between germline ends came to 14 bases. Per the germline V gene, CDR1 is KGHSH and CDR2 is LQKENI. This CDR3 is built from 17 residues. CDR3 protein: CASSPPSGGQDTGELFF. CDR3 nucleotide sequence: TGTGCCAGCTCACCACCGTCTGGGGGTCAGGACACCGGGGAGCTGTTTTTT.

The J gene is TRBJ2-1, the V gene TRBV18; D is perhaps TRBD1 or TRBD2 (6 bases each). The CDR3 has 15 residues. V lost 0 bases, J lost 7 bases, and 13 bases lay in between. Per germline, CDR1 KGHSH and CDR2 LQKENI. This CDR3 is CASSPPSGAVNEQFF. The CDR3 nucleotides are TGTGCCAGCTCACCACCTTCGGGGGCGGTGAATGAGCAGTTCTTC.

The chain carries TRBV30 and TRBJ2-7; TRBD2 is a possible D gene (6 bases). V lost 3 bases to trimming and J lost 2 bases, with 20 bases between them. The CDR3 runs to 16 residues. The germline V gene encodes CDR1 GTSNPN and CDR2 SVGIG (reference sequence). Here the CDR3 DNA reads TGTGCCTGGAGCGAAGGCCAGACTAGAAGCACCTACGAGCAGTACTTC. Amino acid sequence: CAWSEGQTRSTYEQYF.

J is TRBJ1-6 and V is TRBV30; 7 bases map to TRBD1. The CDR3 consists of 15 residues. CDR1 and CDR2 (germline): GTSNPN, SVGIG (reference sequence). The V gene end was trimmed by 3 bases and the J gene end by 8 bases; junction bases not matched to a gene: 10. CDR3: CAWSGGGLFDSPLHF. The CDR3 region has the DNA TGTGCCTGGAGCGGAGGGGGCTTGTTCGATTCACCCCTCCACTTT.

This chain connects TRBV18 to TRBJ2-1; 12 nucleotides line up with TRBD2. V lost 1 base and J lost 6; bases outside the gene matches: 7. Germline V gene lookup returns CDR1 KGHSH and CDR2 LQKENI. The CDR3 is 17 residues long. Here the CDR3 DNA reads TGTGCCAGCTCACCACAGAATCTAGCGGGAGGGTCCAATGAGCAGTTCTTC. Protein: CASSPQNLAGGSNEQFF.

CDR3 sequence (DNA): TGTGCCAGTAGTATGTCGGCAGTAGCCTCTGGAAACACCATATATTTT. Amino acids: CASSMSAVASGNTIYF. The gene calls are TRBV19 and TRBJ1-3; D is unresolved. Trimming pared 3 bases from V and 0 bases from J, leaving 12 bases between. Germline values: CDR1 LNHDA, CDR2 SQIVND (reference sequence). The CDR3 loop spans 16 amino acids.

J is TRBJ2-7 and V is TRBV14; D remains ambiguous. This CDR3 has 14 residues. V lost 2 bases and J lost 2, with 10 bases in between. Per the germline V gene, CDR1 is SGHDN and CDR2 is FVKESK. CDR3 sequence reads: CASSQWVGPYEQYF. The DNA of the CDR3 is TGTGCCAGCAGCCAATGGGTAGGGCCCTACGAGCAGTACTTC.

This chain connects TRBV23-1 to TRBJ2-7, with 7 positions matching TRBD1. TRBV23-1 is labeled an ORF, and its function is uncertain. CDR3 length: 13 amino acids. Trimming removed 4 bases from V and 5 bases from J; junction bases left unmatched: 5. The CDR3, as DNA: TGCGCCAGCAGTCGAGACAGGGTCCACGAGCAGTACTTC. This gives the protein CASSRDRVHEQYF.

This chain connects TRBV19 to TRBJ2-7; 7 nucleotides match TRBD1. The trim removed 4 bases at V and 3 bases at J, leaving 3 bases unmatched. CDR1 is LNHDA and CDR2 is SQIVND in the germline V gene (reference sequence). This CDR3 is built from 13 residues. The CDR3 DNA is TGTGCCAGTAGTAACCGACAGGGCTACGAGCAGTACTTC. Its protein product is CASSNRQGYEQYF. Complete variable domain (other parts from reference TRBV19 and TRBJ2-7): DGGITQSPKYLFRKEGQNVTLSCEQNLNHDAMYWYRQDPGQGLRLIYYSQIVNDFQKGDIAEGYSVSREKKESFPLTVTSAQKNPTAFYLCASSNRQGYEQYFGPGTRLTVT.

The chain combines TRBV6-7 with TRBJ1-2; D is ambiguous. TRBV6-7 belongs to the ORF category, with a function that is uncertain. The germline V and J ends were trimmed by 0 bases and 8 bases, with 7 bases remaining between them. The CDR3 length is 12 residues. DNA for the CDR3: TGTGCCAGCAGTTACTCGAGTGGCGGCTACACCTTC. This encodes CASSYSSGGYTF.

CDR3 nucleotides: TGTGCCACCAGCAGAGGCCGGGGGACAGGATACGAGCAGTACTTC. It yields the protein CATSRGRGTGYEQYF. V and J are TRBV15 and TRBJ2-7; 8 bases align to TRBD1. Germline CDR1 is LNHNV and CDR2 is YYDKDF (reference sequence). V was pared by 1 base and J by 4 bases, with 6 bases of the junction left unmatched. The CDR3 is 15 residues long.